This TCR beta chain was identified in a study of cytomegalovirus exposure and HLA in healthy donors. General observations from the study: Several of the most significant clusters appeared, in a later analysis, to be linked to common viral pathogens. Cytomegalovirus-associated TCR beta chains were listed, numbering 150 to 200.

Both 60 Vbeta primers and 13 Jbeta primers went into the PCR. Assay: immunoSEQ multiplex PCR; the TCRdb copy retains only in-frame clones and omits some. The sample lists more than 95,000 clones; less than 85% were seen once. Healthy individuals who donated bone marrow served as the donors. CDR3 length: 12 amino acids. Trimming shortened V by 1 base and J by 2 bases, and 6 bases separated the two germline ends. CDR1 and CDR2 from the germline V gene are GTSNPN and SVGIG (reference sequence). Worth noting for this clone: Its antigen is undetermined.

This chain uses TRBV30 with TRBJ2-7; the D is unclear. Source material: PBMCs. The receptor was derived from a woman between 18 and 30 years old in good health and CMV-seropositive. The CDR3 region has the DNA TGTGCCTGGAGTGCCTACGCCTACGAGCAGTACTTC. Amino acids: CAWSAYAYEQYF.